These 11 T cell receptor beta chains were sequenced from one sample in a study of T cell changes during pregnancy in multiple sclerosis. Libraries were prepared by immunoSEQ multiplex PCR; TCRdb keeps only in-frame clonotypes and omits some of them. The table records 45,000 to 60,000 clones, 90% of them present only once. The source material was CD8+ T cells from peripheral blood mononuclear cells, sampled before pregnancy. These receptors were collected from a female donor with multiple sclerosis, enrolled in a pregnancy study.

The rearrangement links TRBV11-2 to TRBJ1-1; D possibly corresponds to TRBD1 (5 bases). The germline V and J ends were trimmed by 5 bases and 1 base, with 14 bases remaining between them. The CDR3 consists of 15 residues. Germline lookup yields CDR1 SGHAT and CDR2 FQNNGV. CDR3 in DNA: TGTGCCAGCAGCCAAGGGATAGGGGAGAACACTGAAGCTTTCTTT. Translation: CASSQGIGENTEAFF.

A few counts support this clone. The chain carries TRBV10-3 and TRBJ2-7; D is ambiguous. Germline values: CDR1 ENHRY, CDR2 SYGVKD. Trimming left V 0 bases short and J 7 bases short, with 4 bases between. CDR3 length: 11 residues. CDR3 amino acids: CAISESREQYF. CDR3 in DNA: TGTGCCATCAGTGAGTCCAGAGAGCAGTACTTC.

This chain links TRBV18 with TRBJ2-7, with D perhaps TRBD1 (6 bases). CDR3 length: 16 amino acids. The V end was cut by 6 bases, the J end by 3 bases, with 21 bases between. Germline values: CDR1 KGHSH, CDR2 LQKENI. DNA for the CDR3: TGTGCCAGCTCTCCGGAGCTGGGGGCCGTGGACTACGAGCAGTACTTC. The encoded protein is CASSPELGAVDYEQYF.

This clone was recorded a few times. The chain couples TRBV2 to TRBJ2-7, with D uncertain. Trimming stripped 0 bases from V and 3 bases from J, with 6 bases between. This CDR3 has 13 residues. Germline V CDR1 and CDR2: SNHLY, FYNNEI. The CDR3 spells CASSEASSYEQYF. The CDR3 nucleotides are TGTGCCAGCAGTGAAGCTAGCAGCTACGAGCAGTACTTC. Using reference TRBV2 and TRBJ2-7 for the parts outside the CDR3, the full variable domain is EPEVTQTPSHQVTQMGQEVILRCVPISNHLYFYWYRQILGQKVEFLVSFYNNEISEKSEIFDDQFSVERPDGSNFTLKIRSTKLEDSAMYFCASSEASSYEQYFGPGTRLTVT.

The gene calls are TRBV7-9 and TRBJ1-1, with D uncertain. The germline V and J ends were trimmed by 5 bases and 6 bases, with 7 bases remaining between them. The CDR3 contains 11 residues. Germline-derived CDR1 and CDR2 are SEHNR and FQNEAQ (reference sequence). CDR3 in DNA: TGTGCCAGCAGCCTAAAACCTGAAGCTTTCTTT. This encodes CASSLKPEAFF.

The CDR3 spells CAISEPGDGTGELFF. The CDR3 bases are TGTGCCATCAGCGAACCAGGGGATGGCACCGGGGAGCTGTTTTTT. The rearrangement joins TRBV10-3 to TRBJ2-2; perhaps TRBD1 as D (6 bases). Germline V gene sequence: CDR1 ENHRY, CDR2 SYGVKD. This CDR3 spans 15 amino acids. V was trimmed by 6 bases and J by 4 bases, leaving 15 bases between them.

The genes are TRBV6-5 and TRBJ2-5; 11 bases fit TRBD2. After removal of 4 bases from V and 2 bases from J, the junction contained 3 bases not matched to a gene. Germline V gives CDR1 MNHEY, CDR2 SVGAGI. The CDR3 is 15 amino acids. CDR3 sequence: CASSSSGGLQETQYF. For the CDR3, the DNA is TGTGCCAGCAGTTCTAGCGGGGGGTTACAAGAGACCCAGTACTTC.

The chain uses TRBV5-4 and TRBJ1-6, with TRBD1 as a possible D gene (5 bases). CDR3 length: 15 residues. Deletions cut 4 bases from V and 7 bases from J, with 15 bases between. The germline CDR1 and CDR2 sequences are SGHNT and YYREEE (reference sequence). In nucleotides, the CDR3 is TGTGCCAGCAGCGTCCCGGGGGAACGAAATTCACCCCTCCACTTT. Its protein is CASSVPGERNSPLHF.

The chain has TRBV14 and TRBJ2-7; the D gene is possibly TRBD1 (6 bases). Trimming left V 1 base short and J 2 bases short, with 12 bases between. The germline CDR1 and CDR2 sequences are SGHDN and FVKESK. The CDR3 totals 15 residues. This chain's CDR3 is CASSQATGSPYEQYF. The CDR3 DNA reads as TGTGCCAGCAGCCAAGCTACAGGGTCTCCCTACGAGCAGTACTTC.

This clone was detected only once. This rearrangement joins TRBV11-2 to TRBJ1-5, with TRBD1 identical over 8 bases. This CDR3 spans 13 amino acids. V dropped 6 bases and J dropped 8; count of bases not matched to a gene: 6. Per the germline V gene, CDR1 is SGHAT and CDR2 is FQNNGV. CDR3 loop: CASRRTGSEPQHF. The CDR3 bases are TGTGCCAGCAGACGGACAGGGTCGGAGCCCCAGCATTTT.

This clone has only one observation. The V and J genes are TRBV5-6 and TRBJ2-5, with a possible D match to TRBD2 (5 bases). Trimming pared 2 bases from V and 4 bases from J, leaving 6 bases between. Germline values: CDR1 SGHDT, CDR2 YYEEEE. The CDR3 runs 12 residues. CDR3 protein: CASSFGRETQYF. In DNA, the CDR3 is TGTGCCAGCAGCTTTGGGAGAGAGACCCAGTACTTC.